The clone carrying this T cell receptor (beta chain) was detected a few times. The record originates from a study of blood T cell repertoires in COVID-19. Study-wide background: Donors in the United States, Italy and Spain gave samples during acute or convalescent COVID-19. The cDNA or gDNA used as material had been derived from T cells, B-cell-depleted T cells, or PBMCs.

Per the original methods: Amplification from reference gene primers served as the basis for estimated nucleated cell counts. Produced via immunoSEQ multiplex PCR; TCRdb's table is partial and in-frame only. Clonal size and the V and J genes are those of that table, whereas D and trimming came from the DNA. The sample contains tens of thousands of clones, 80% to 90% of which appear only once. The TCR originated in a human donor in a cohort sampled during active COVID-19. The sample was peripheral blood.

DNA of the CDR3: TGTGCCAGCAGTTACGCCGTGAGAGGAAACACCATATATTTT. This gives the protein CASSYAVRGNTIYF. The gene calls are TRBV6-2 or TRBV6-3 and TRBJ1-3; D is undetermined. Germline CDR1 reads MNHEY; CDR2 reads SVGEGT. The germline V and J ends were trimmed by 2 bases and 4 bases, with 9 bases remaining between them. The CDR3 runs to 14 residues.